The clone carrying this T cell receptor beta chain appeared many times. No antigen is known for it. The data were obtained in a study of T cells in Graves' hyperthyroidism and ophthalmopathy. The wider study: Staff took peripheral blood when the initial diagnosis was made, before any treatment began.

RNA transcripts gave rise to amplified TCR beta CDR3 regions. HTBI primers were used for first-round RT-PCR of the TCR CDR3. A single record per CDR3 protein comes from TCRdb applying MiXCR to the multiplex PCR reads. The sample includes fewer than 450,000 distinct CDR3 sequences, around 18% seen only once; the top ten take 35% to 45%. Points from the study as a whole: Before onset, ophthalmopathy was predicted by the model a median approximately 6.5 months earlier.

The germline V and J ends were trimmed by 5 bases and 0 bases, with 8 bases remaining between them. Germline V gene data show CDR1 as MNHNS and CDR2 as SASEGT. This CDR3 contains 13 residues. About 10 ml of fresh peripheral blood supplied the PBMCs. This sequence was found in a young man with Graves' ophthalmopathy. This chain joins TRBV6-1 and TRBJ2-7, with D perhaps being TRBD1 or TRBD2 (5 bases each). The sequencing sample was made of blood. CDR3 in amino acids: CASSKGSSYEQYF. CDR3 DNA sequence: TGTGCCAGCAGTAAGGGGAGCTCCTACGAGCAGTACTTC.